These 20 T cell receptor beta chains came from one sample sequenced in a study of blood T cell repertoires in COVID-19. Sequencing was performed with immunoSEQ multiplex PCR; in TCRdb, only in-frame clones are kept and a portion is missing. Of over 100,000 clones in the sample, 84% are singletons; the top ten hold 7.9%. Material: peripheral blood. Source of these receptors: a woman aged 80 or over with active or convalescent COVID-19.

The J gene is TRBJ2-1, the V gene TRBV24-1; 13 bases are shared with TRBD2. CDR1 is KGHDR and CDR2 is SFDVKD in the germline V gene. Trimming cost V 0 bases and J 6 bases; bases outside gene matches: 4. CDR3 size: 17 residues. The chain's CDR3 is CATSDLGLAGVGNEQFF. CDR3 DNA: TGTGCCACCAGTGATTTGGGACTAGCGGGAGTGGGCAATGAGCAGTTCTTC.

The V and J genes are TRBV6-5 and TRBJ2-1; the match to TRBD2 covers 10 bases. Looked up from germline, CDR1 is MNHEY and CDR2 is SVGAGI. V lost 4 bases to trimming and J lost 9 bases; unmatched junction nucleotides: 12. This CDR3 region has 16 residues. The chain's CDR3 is CASSFTLAGERREQFF. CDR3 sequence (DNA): TGTGCCAGCAGTTTCACTCTAGCGGGAGAGCGGCGTGAGCAGTTCTTC.

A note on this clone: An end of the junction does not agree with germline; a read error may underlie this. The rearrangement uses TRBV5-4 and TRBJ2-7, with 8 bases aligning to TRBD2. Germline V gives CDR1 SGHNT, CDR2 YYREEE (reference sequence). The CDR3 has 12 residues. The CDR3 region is CASSLEAGASNF. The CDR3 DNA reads TGTGCCAGCAGCTTGGAAGCGGGAGCCTCTAACTTC.

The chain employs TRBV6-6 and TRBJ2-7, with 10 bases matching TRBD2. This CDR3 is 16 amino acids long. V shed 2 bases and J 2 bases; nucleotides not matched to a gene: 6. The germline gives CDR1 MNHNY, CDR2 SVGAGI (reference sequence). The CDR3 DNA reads TGTGCCAGCAGTTACGCGTTAGCGGGAGGCGCCTACGAGCAGTACTTC. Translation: CASSYALAGGAYEQYF.

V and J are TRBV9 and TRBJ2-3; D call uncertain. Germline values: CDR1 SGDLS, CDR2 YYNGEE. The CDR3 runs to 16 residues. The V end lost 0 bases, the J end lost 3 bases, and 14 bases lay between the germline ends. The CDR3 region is CASSVDRGGITDTQYF. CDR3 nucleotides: TGTGCCAGCAGCGTAGATCGTGGCGGCATAACAGATACGCAGTATTTT.

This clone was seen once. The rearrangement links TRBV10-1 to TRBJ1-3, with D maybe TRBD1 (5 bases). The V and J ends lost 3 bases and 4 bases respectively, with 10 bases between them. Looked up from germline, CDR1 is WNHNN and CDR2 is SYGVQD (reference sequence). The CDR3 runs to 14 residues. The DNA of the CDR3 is TGCGCCAGCAGTGACCAGACAGTAGGAAACACCATATATTTT. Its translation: CASSDQTVGNTIYF.

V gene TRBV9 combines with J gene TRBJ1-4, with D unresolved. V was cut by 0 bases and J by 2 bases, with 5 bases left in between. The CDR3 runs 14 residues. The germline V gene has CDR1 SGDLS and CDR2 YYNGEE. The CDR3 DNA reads TGTGCCAGCAGCGTAGCTCAGACTAATGAAAAACTGTTTTTT. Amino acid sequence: CASSVAQTNEKLFF.

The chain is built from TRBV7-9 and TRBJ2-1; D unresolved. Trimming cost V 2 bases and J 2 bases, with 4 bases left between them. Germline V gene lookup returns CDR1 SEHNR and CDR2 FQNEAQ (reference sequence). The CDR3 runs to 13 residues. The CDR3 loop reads CASSLQTYNEQFF. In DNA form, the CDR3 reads TGTGCCAGCAGCTTACAAACCTACAATGAGCAGTTCTTC.

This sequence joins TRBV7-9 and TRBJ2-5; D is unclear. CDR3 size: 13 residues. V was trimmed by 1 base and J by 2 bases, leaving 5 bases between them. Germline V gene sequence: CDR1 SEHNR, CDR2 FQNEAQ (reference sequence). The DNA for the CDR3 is TGTGCCAGCAGCTTAGACATACAAGAGACCCAGTACTTC. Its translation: CASSLDIQETQYF. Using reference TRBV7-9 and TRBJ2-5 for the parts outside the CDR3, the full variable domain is DTGVSQNPRHKITKRGQNVTFRCDPISEHNRLYWYRQTLGQGPEFLTYFQNEAQLEKSRLLSDRFSAERPKGSFSTLEIQRTEQGDSAMYLCASSLDIQETQYFGPGTRLLVL.

CDR3 sequence: CASSTPGEYYGYTF. In DNA, the CDR3 is TGTGCCAGTAGTACCCCAGGGGAGTACTATGGCTACACCTTC. The chain carries TRBV19 and TRBJ1-2; maybe TRBD1 (6 bases). Per germline, CDR1 LNHDA and CDR2 SQIVND (reference sequence). The V end was cut by 4 bases, the J end by 3 bases, with 12 bases between. The CDR3 totals 14 residues. Using reference TRBV19 and TRBJ1-2 for the parts outside the CDR3, the full variable domain is DGGITQSPKYLFRKEGQNVTLSCEQNLNHDAMYWYRQDPGQGLRLIYYSQIVNDFQKGDIAEGYSVSREKKESFPLTVTSAQKNPTAFYLCASSTPGEYYGYTFGSGTRLTVV.

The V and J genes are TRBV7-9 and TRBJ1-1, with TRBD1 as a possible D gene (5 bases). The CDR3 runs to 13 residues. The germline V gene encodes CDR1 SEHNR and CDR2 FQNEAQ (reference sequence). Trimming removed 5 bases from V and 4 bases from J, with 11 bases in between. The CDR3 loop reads CASSPTGSTEAFF. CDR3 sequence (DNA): TGTGCCAGCAGCCCAACAGGAAGCACTGAAGCTTTCTTT.

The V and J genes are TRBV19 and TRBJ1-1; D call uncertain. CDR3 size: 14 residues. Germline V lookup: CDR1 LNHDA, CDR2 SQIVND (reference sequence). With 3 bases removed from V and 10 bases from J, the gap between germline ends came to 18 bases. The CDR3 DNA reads TGTGCCAGTAGTATCCCGGACGGGAGGAGTGGAGCTTTCTTT. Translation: CASSIPDGRSGAFF.

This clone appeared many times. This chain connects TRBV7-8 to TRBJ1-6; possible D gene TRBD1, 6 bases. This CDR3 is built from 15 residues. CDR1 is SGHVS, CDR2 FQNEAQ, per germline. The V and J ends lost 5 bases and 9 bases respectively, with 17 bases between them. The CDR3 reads CASSRPIRGGSPLHF. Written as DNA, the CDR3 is TGTGCCAGCAGCCGTCCAATCAGGGGTGGTTCACCCCTCCACTTT.

CDR3 coding DNA: TGTGCCAGTAGTATAGATCACAGTACAGATACGCAGTATTTT. Protein product: CASSIDHSTDTQYF. The rearrangement uses TRBV19 and TRBJ2-3; the D is unclear. This CDR3 has 14 residues. V lost 0 bases and J 3 bases, leaving 7 bases between the germline ends. Per the germline V gene, CDR1 is LNHDA and CDR2 is SQIVND (reference sequence).

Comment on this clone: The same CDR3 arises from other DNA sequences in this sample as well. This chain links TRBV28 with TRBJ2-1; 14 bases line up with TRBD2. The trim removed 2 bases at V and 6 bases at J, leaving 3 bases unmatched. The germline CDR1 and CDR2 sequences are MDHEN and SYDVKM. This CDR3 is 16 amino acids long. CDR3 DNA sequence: TGTGCCAGCAGTTTACTAGGGACTAGCGGGAGCAATGAGCAGTTCTTC. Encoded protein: CASSLLGTSGSNEQFF.

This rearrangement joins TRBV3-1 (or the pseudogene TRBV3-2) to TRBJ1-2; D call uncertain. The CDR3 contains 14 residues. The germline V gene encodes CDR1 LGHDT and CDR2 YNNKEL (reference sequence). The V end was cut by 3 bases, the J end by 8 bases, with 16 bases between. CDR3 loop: CASSQRIFGSGYTF. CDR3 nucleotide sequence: TGTGCCAGCAGCCAGAGAATTTTTGGGAGCGGCTACACCTTC.

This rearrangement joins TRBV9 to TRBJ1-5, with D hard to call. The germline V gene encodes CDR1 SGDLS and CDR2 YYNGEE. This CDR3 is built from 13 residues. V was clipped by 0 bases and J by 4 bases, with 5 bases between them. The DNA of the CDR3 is TGTGCCAGCAGCGTAGCTGAGAATCAGCCCCAGCATTTT. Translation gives CASSVAENQPQHF.

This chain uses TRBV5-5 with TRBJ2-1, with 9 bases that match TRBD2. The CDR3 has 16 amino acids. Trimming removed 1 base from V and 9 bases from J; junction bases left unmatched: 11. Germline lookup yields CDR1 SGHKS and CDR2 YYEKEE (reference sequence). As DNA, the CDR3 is TGTGCCAGCAGCTTGCCCTTTAGCGGGAGTGGAGGTGAGCAGTTCTTC. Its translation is CASSLPFSGSGGEQFF.

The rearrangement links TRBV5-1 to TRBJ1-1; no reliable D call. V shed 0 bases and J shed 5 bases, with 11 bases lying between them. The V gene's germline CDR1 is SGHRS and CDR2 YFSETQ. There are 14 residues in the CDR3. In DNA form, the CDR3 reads TGCGCCAGCAGCTTGGCCGGGGAGGGAACTGAAGCTTTCTTT. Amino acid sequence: CASSLAGEGTEAFF.

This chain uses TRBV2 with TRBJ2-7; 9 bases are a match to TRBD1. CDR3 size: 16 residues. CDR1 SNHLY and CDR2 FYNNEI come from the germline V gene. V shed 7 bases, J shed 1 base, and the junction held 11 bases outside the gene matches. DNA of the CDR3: TGTGCCAGCACTCTCGACTGGGGACAGGGATCCTACGAGCAGTACTTC. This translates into CASTLDWGQGSYEQYF.